The 21 T cell receptor beta chains in this list originate from one sample, sequenced in a study of patients and donors after allogeneic stem cell transplantation. TCRdb reprocessed the RT-PCR reads via MiXCR and lists one record per CDR3 protein. The profile shows about 200,000 distinct CDR3 sequences, 40% to 45% of them singletons. The sequencing sample was made of blood, either unsorted or a sorted T cell fraction (not recorded which). Receptors originate from a human donor who was either an allogeneic HSCT recipient or a stem cell or donor lymphocyte infusion donor (not recorded which). It is not recorded whose cells these are; they may come from a transplant donor.

This clonotype has more than one count but fewer than ten. The chain carries TRBV15 and TRBJ1-5, with TRBD1 matching 11 bases. V dropped 2 bases and J dropped 0; count of bases not matched to a gene: 9. Germline values: CDR1 LNHNV, CDR2 YYDKDF (reference sequence). The CDR3 spans 19 residues. The CDR3 spells CATSRPTGTGGYSNQPQHF. CDR3 nucleotides: TGTGCCACCAGCAGACCGACCGGGACAGGGGGATATAGCAATCAGCCCCAGCATTTT.

This chain joins TRBV12-3 or TRBV12-4 and TRBJ1-5; D perhaps matches TRBD1 (5 bases). The ends were cut back, 8 bases at V and 5 bases at J, with 10 bases in the middle. This CDR3 is built from 12 residues. Here the CDR3 reads CASGRDHQPQHF. The DNA for the CDR3 is TGTGCCAGCGGCAGGGACCATCAGCCCCAGCATTTT.

This rearrangement joins TRBV11-1 to TRBJ2-3, with 11 bases that match TRBD2. CDR3 size: 16 residues. After removal of 4 bases from V and 2 bases from J, the junction contained 5 bases not matched to a gene. The germline V gene has CDR1 SGHAT and CDR2 FQDESV (reference sequence). The DNA of the CDR3 is TGTGCCAGCAGCTCCGGACTAGCGGGCCCCACAGATACGCAGTATTTT. Protein product: CASSSGLAGPTDTQYF.

The chain carries TRBV15 and TRBJ1-2; possibly TRBD1 for D (5 bases). In germline, CDR1 is LNHNV, CDR2 YYDKDF (reference sequence). The CDR3 is 16 amino acids. The V end lost 0 bases, the J end lost 8 bases, and 19 bases lay between the germline ends. CDR3 protein: CATSRDRAALQRGYTF. In nucleotides, the CDR3 is TGTGCCACCAGCAGAGACAGGGCGGCCCTTCAACGGGGCTACACCTTC.

About this clonotype: One junction end does not reproduce the germline sequence, and a read error may be involved. The chain links TRBV6-2 or TRBV6-3 to TRBJ1-2; D ambiguous. CDR1 is MNHEY and CDR2 is SVGEGT in the germline V gene. CDR3 length: 14 residues. The CDR3 sequence: CASEAVPPNCGYTF. The CDR3 nucleotides read TGTGCCAGCGAAGCGGTTCCTCCTAACTGTGGCTACACCTTC.

This chain uses TRBV6-5 with TRBJ1-5; 9 nucleotides align to TRBD1. The CDR3 runs 17 residues. Germline lookup yields CDR1 MNHEY and CDR2 SVGAGI. Trimming removed 0 bases from V and 7 bases from J; junction bases left unmatched: 10. This CDR3 is CASSYSKSGTGYQPQHF. The DNA of the CDR3 is TGTGCCAGCAGTTACTCGAAATCTGGGACAGGGTACCAGCCCCAGCATTTT.

This clonotype has a handful of counts. The chain links TRBV7-9 to TRBJ1-4; 7 bases fit TRBD1. This CDR3 is 15 amino acids long. Germline CDR1 is SEHNR and CDR2 is FQNEAQ (reference sequence). The trim removed 5 bases at V and 3 bases at J, leaving 6 bases unmatched. The CDR3, as DNA: TGTGCCAGCAGCCTAGGGGGCGACCCTAATGAAAAACTGTTTTTT. It specifies CASSLGGDPNEKLFF.

This clonotype was found a few times. The chain has TRBV13 and TRBJ2-7, with a weak D call TRBD1 (5 bases). The CDR3 totals 16 residues. Germline V gives CDR1 PRHDT, CDR2 FYEKMQ (reference sequence). With 1 base removed from V and 3 bases from J, the gap between germline ends came to 16 bases. Here the CDR3 DNA reads TGTGCCAGCAGCTTAGCAGTCGAGGACAACTACTACGAGCAGTACTTC. It yields the protein CASSLAVEDNYYEQYF.

V is TRBV2 and J is TRBJ2-7; 7 bases fit TRBD2. Germline V gene data show CDR1 as SNHLY and CDR2 as FYNNEI. V was pared by 7 bases and J by 5 bases, with 17 bases of the junction left unmatched. The CDR3 has 16 amino acids. The CDR3 coding sequence is TGTGCCAGCACCCGGGTAGGGAGTGCGGGAGATAACGAGCAGTACTTC. This sequence encodes CASTRVGSAGDNEQYF.

V and J are TRBV7-6 and TRBJ2-1; D is unclear. This CDR3 is built from 15 residues. Trimming took off 1 base at V and 4 bases at J, with 11 bases between the two ends. The germline V gene encodes CDR1 SGHVS and CDR2 FNYEAQ. CDR3 region: CASSLVRQNYNEQFF. The CDR3 region has the DNA TGTGCCAGCAGCTTAGTTAGGCAGAATTACAATGAGCAGTTCTTC.

V gene TRBV5-1 combines with J gene TRBJ1-6; D not certain. The CDR3 contains 15 residues. Germline CDR1 and CDR2: SGHRS and YFSETQ. The V gene lost 0 bases and the J gene lost 7 bases, with 11 bases spanning the gap. The CDR3 DNA is TGCGCCAGCAGCTTGGGGACGGGAGTGAATTCACCCCTCCACTTT. This translates into CASSLGTGVNSPLHF.

This clonotype was counted a few times. This chain connects TRBV6-5 to TRBJ1-4; D call uncertain. The length of the CDR3 is 13 residues. CDR1 and CDR2 (germline): MNHEY, SVGAGI. V lost 2 bases to trimming and J lost 5 bases, with 6 bases between them. In DNA, the CDR3 is TGTGCCAGCAGTTACAAAGGGAATGAAAAACTGTTTTTT. Translating it yields CASSYKGNEKLFF.

This sequence joins TRBV5-1 and TRBJ1-1; 10 bases map to TRBD1. Germline-derived CDR1 and CDR2 are SGHRS and YFSETQ. The CDR3 totals 16 residues. Trimming cost V 7 bases and J 3 bases; bases outside gene matches: 12. CDR3 sequence reads: CASGLGQGEVYTEAFF. In DNA form, the CDR3 reads TGCGCCAGCGGCCTCGGACAGGGGGAAGTGTACACTGAAGCTTTCTTT.

The J gene is TRBJ2-1, the V gene TRBV6-5, with 8 bases matching TRBD2. This CDR3 has 15 amino acids. Germline lookup yields CDR1 MNHEY and CDR2 SVGAGI. Trimming at V came to 3 bases and at J to 3 bases, leaving 4 bases not matched to a gene. CDR3 coding DNA: TGTGCCAGCAGTTATCTGGCGGGAGGCTACAATGAGCAGTTCTTC. Its translation is CASSYLAGGYNEQFF.

This sequence joins TRBV29-1 and TRBJ1-2, with D perhaps TRBD1 (6 bases). Trimming pared 7 bases from V and 5 bases from J, leaving 14 bases between. Germline V gene sequence: CDR1 SQVTM, CDR2 ANQGSEA. CDR3 length: 12 amino acids. CDR3 residues: CSARGQAYGYTF. The CDR3 nucleotides read TGCAGCGCCAGGGGCCAGGCGTATGGCTACACCTTC.

A few counts support this clonotype. This chain joins TRBV4-3 and TRBJ1-1; D unresolved. The CDR3 totals 16 residues. The V end was cut by 0 bases, the J end by 4 bases, with 15 bases between. Germline V CDR1 and CDR2: LGHNA, YSLEER. The CDR3 reads CASSQDPSSYGTEAFF. The CDR3 DNA sequence: TGCGCCAGCAGCCAAGATCCGTCCTCATACGGCACTGAAGCTTTCTTT.

This clonotype was detected a few times. The gene calls are TRBV29-1 and TRBJ2-7; D possibly matches TRBD1 or TRBD2 (5 bases each). Germline V gene lookup returns CDR1 SQVTM and CDR2 ANQGSEA. The CDR3 is made up of 12 amino acids. Deletions cut 7 bases from V and 6 bases from J, with 16 bases between. The CDR3 is CSGGEVGAEQYF. As DNA, the CDR3 is TGCAGCGGAGGGGAAGTGGGTGCCGAGCAGTACTTC.

The V call is TRBV27, the J call TRBJ2-1; TRBD2 might be the D (5 bases). The CDR3 runs to 15 residues. Looked up from germline, CDR1 is MNHEY and CDR2 is SMNVEV (reference sequence). V lost 5 bases and J 9 bases, leaving 20 bases between the germline ends. The CDR3 bases are TGTGCCAGCAGTAGCGGAAACCTCCCTCCGGGTGAGCAGTTCTTC. As protein: CASSSGNLPPGEQFF.

The chain couples TRBV9 to TRBJ1-1; 10 nucleotides match TRBD1. The CDR3 has 15 residues. Germline V gene sequence: CDR1 SGDLS, CDR2 YYNGEE. The junction had 6 bases not matched to a gene; V was cut back by 0 bases and J by 7 bases. The CDR3: CASSVEGQGYSEAFF. CDR3 in DNA: TGTGCCAGCAGCGTAGAGGGACAGGGGTACAGTGAAGCTTTCTTT.

This clonotype was detected ten times or more. This chain uses TRBV20-1 with TRBJ1-1; 8 bases are a match to TRBD1. Unmatched junction bases numbered 8, after V lost 3 bases and J lost 2 bases. The CDR3 totals 15 residues. Germline V gives CDR1 DFQATT, CDR2 SNEGSKA (reference sequence). CDR3 DNA: TGCAGTGCTAGGGGAGGGGGGACAGGTAACACTGAAGCTTTCTTT. It encodes CSARGGGTGNTEAFF.

The chain is built from TRBV29-1 and TRBJ1-1; 7 nucleotides match TRBD1. This CDR3 comprises 15 residues. Looked up from germline, CDR1 is SQVTM and CDR2 is ANQGSEA. After removal of 6 bases from V and 0 bases from J, the junction contained 10 bases not matched to a gene. CDR3: CSVPNPTGMNTEAFF. The CDR3 region has the DNA TGCAGCGTCCCCAATCCGACAGGGATGAACACTGAAGCTTTCTTT.